Shown below are 32 T cell receptor beta chains from a single sample sequenced in a study of graft-versus-host responses after intestinal transplantation. The protocol was immunoSEQ multiplex PCR, while the TCRdb copy is restricted to in-frame clones and leaves out a portion. Of around 30,000 clones listed, around four fifths are singletons. Specimen: PBMCs, collected approximately 28 days after intestinal transplant. The source is a human patient who received an intestinal transplant, so some T cells may come from the graft donor.

The rearrangement links TRBV4-1 to TRBJ1-5; 8 bases agree with TRBD1. The germline V gene has CDR1 MGHRA and CDR2 YSYEKL. V lost 3 bases, J lost 2 bases, and 0 bases stayed unmatched. The CDR3 runs 14 residues. The CDR3 region is CASSQTGGNQPQHF. The CDR3 coding sequence is TGCGCCAGCAGCCAGACAGGGGGCAATCAGCCCCAGCATTTT.

The chain links TRBV7-9 to TRBJ2-1; 7 bases are a match to TRBD2. The germline gives CDR1 SEHNR, CDR2 FQNEAQ (reference sequence). CDR3 length: 13 residues. V lost 5 bases to trimming and J lost 10 bases; unmatched junction nucleotides: 8. The CDR3 reads CASSQVVAGEQFF. CDR3 in DNA: TGTGCCAGCAGCCAGGTGGTAGCGGGCGAGCAGTTCTTC.

CDR3 residues: CSVDGGRGTEAFF. In DNA form, the CDR3 reads TGCAGCGTTGACGGGGGAAGAGGGACTGAAGCTTTCTTT. This chain uses TRBV29-1 with TRBJ1-1, with D possibly being TRBD1 (5 bases). The V gene's germline CDR1 is SQVTM and CDR2 ANQGSEA. The CDR3 spans 13 residues. V was cut by 3 bases and J by 5 bases, with 13 bases left in between. Based on the CDR3 plus reference TRBV29-1 and TRBJ1-1, the full variable domain is SAVISQKPSRDICQRGTSLTIQCQVDSQVTMMFWYRQQPGQSLTLIATANQGSEATYESGFVIDKFPISRPNLTFSTLTVSNMSPEDSSIYLCSVDGGRGTEAFFGQGTRLTVV.

This clone occurred a few times. The rearrangement joins TRBV19 to TRBJ2-7; unclear D gene. The CDR3 is 13 amino acids. The ends were cut back, 3 bases at V and 5 bases at J, with 11 bases in the middle. Germline loops: CDR1 LNHDA, CDR2 SQIVND (reference sequence). CDR3 DNA: TGTGCCAGTAGTATGGGCCCGGCCAACGAGCAGTACTTC. Protein product: CASSMGPANEQYF.

The rearrangement joins TRBV7-6 to TRBJ1-3, with D uncertain. Germline CDR1 is SGHVS and CDR2 is FNYEAQ. The CDR3 is 15 amino acids. V lost 0 bases and J 4 bases, leaving 10 bases between the germline ends. In DNA form, the CDR3 reads TGTGCCAGCAGCTTAGCTGAGGGCAGCGGAAACACCATATATTTT. Its translation is CASSLAEGSGNTIYF.

The chain couples TRBV6-6 to TRBJ2-7; D gene unclear. The V end lost 5 bases, the J end lost 5 bases, and 10 bases lay between the germline ends. CDR3 length: 12 amino acids. Germline V gives CDR1 MNHNY, CDR2 SVGAGI (reference sequence). The CDR3 coding sequence is TGTGCCAGCAGTCAAGGGCCCGACGAGCAGTACTTC. Encoded protein: CASSQGPDEQYF.

The V and J genes are TRBV2 and TRBJ1-3; D call uncertain. The V end was cut by 6 bases, the J end by 3 bases, with 18 bases between. In germline, CDR1 is SNHLY, CDR2 FYNNEI. This CDR3 contains 16 residues. The DNA for the CDR3 is TGTGCCAGCAGGTTTGGCAGGCGCCCTTTTGGAAACACCATATATTTT. Amino acids: CASRFGRRPFGNTIYF.

V is TRBV12-2 and J is TRBJ2-3; the tabulated D call, TRBD2, remains unverified against the DNA. TRBV12-2 is a pseudogene locus. The CDR3 has 18 amino acids. CDR3 sequence reads: CASPLRCIWLAGTDTQYF. Written as DNA, the CDR3 is TGTGCAAGTCCCCTTAGATGCATATGGCTAGCGGGGACAGATACGCAGTATTTT.

The chain links TRBV13 to TRBJ2-3, with TRBD2 matching over 12 bases. This CDR3 contains 19 residues. V lost 4 bases and J lost 1; bases outside the gene matches: 12. Germline CDR1 PRHDT, CDR2 FYEKMQ (reference sequence). CDR3 sequence: CASSSPLAGGDLGTDTQYF. The CDR3 nucleotides read TGTGCCAGCAGCTCCCCACTAGCGGGAGGAGATCTTGGCACAGATACGCAGTATTTT.

The chain uses TRBV27 and TRBJ2-3; a weak D match, TRBD2 (6 bases). CDR1 is MNHEY and CDR2 is SMNVEV in the germline V gene (reference sequence). Trimming shortened V by 5 bases and J by 0 bases, and 12 bases separated the two germline ends. The CDR3 runs to 15 residues. The CDR3 protein is CASSPGGTSTDTQYF. CDR3 DNA: TGTGCCAGCAGTCCCGGCGGGACTAGCACAGATACGCAGTATTTT.

The CDR3 nucleotides are TGCGCCAGCAGCCAAGATGGGACAGGGGGCCGAGGGACCCAGTACTTC. It is translated as CASSQDGTGGRGTQYF. J is TRBJ2-5 and V is TRBV4-1, with TRBD1 matching 12 bases. The CDR3 totals 16 residues. The V segment lost 0 bases and the J segment 7 bases; nucleotides outside the gene matches: 6. Germline V CDR1 and CDR2: MGHRA, YSYEKL.

The V call is TRBV9, the J call TRBJ1-1; maybe TRBD1 (5 bases). There are 15 residues in the CDR3. CDR1 is SGDLS and CDR2 is YYNGEE in the germline V gene. Deletions cut 0 bases from V and 1 base from J, with 10 bases between. The CDR3 DNA is TGTGCCAGCAGCGTAGGGGTCACAGGGAACACTGAAGCTTTCTTT. Its protein product is CASSVGVTGNTEAFF.

V and J are TRBV7-3 and TRBJ2-1; TRBD2 might be the D (6 bases). The germline CDR1 and CDR2 sequences are SGHTA and FQGTGA. Trimming left V 5 bases short and J 0 bases short, with 17 bases between. The CDR3 has 17 residues. The CDR3 nucleotides read TGTGCCAGCAGCCTAGGCTGGTCGGGACTCTCCTACAATGAGCAGTTCTTC. Translated, it gives CASSLGWSGLSYNEQFF.

The chain's CDR3 is CASRTGLDPRKRTQYF. The CDR3 DNA is TGCGCCAGCAGAACCGGACTAGACCCCAGGAAACGCACGCAGTATTTT. This chain links TRBV10-2 with TRBJ2-3; TRBD2 matches 7 bases. Germline loops: CDR1 WSHSY, CDR2 SAAADI. The CDR3 consists of 16 residues. After removal of 6 bases from V and 9 bases from J, the junction contained 18 bases not matched to a gene.

The chain joins TRBV7-8 to TRBJ2-3; 7 bases are shared with TRBD1. V shed 1 base, J shed 0 bases, and the junction held 7 bases outside the gene matches. This CDR3 comprises 17 residues. Germline V gene lookup returns CDR1 SGHVS and CDR2 FQNEAQ. CDR3 nucleotides: TGTGCCAGCAGCTTAGGGGACAGAAGACTTAGCACAGATACGCAGTATTTT. Its protein is CASSLGDRRLSTDTQYF.

The rearrangement joins TRBV6-1 to TRBJ1-5; D gene unclear. Germline lookup yields CDR1 MNHNS and CDR2 SASEGT. The CDR3 has 14 residues. V lost 4 bases, J lost 4 bases, and 11 bases lay in between. CDR3 protein: CASSGAPNNQPQHF. For the CDR3, the DNA is TGTGCCAGCAGTGGAGCCCCAAATAATCAGCCCCAGCATTTT.

This sequence joins TRBV15 and TRBJ2-1; D gene unclear. Germline V gene sequence: CDR1 LNHNV, CDR2 YYDKDF (reference sequence). The CDR3 totals 14 residues. Deletions cut 1 base from V and 0 bases from J, with 4 bases between. DNA of the CDR3: TGTGCCACCAGCAGAGTCGGCTCCTACAATGAGCAGTTCTTC. Translation: CATSRVGSYNEQFF.

J is TRBJ2-7 and V is TRBV10-3; D is possibly TRBD1 (5 bases). Trimming cost V 2 bases and J 0 bases, with 5 bases left between them. The CDR3 is 13 amino acids. The germline CDR1 and CDR2 sequences are ENHRY and SYGVKD. The CDR3 coding sequence is TGTGCCATCAGTGAGGGGGCCTCCTACGAGCAGTACTTC. This sequence encodes CAISEGASYEQYF.

The CDR3 DNA follows: TGTGCCAGCAGTCTGGGCCCCAATGAGCAGTTCTTC. Translation gives CASSLGPNEQFF. This chain connects TRBV2 to TRBJ2-1, with D unclear. CDR1 is SNHLY and CDR2 is FYNNEI in the germline V gene. The CDR3 length is 12 residues. V was clipped by 5 bases and J by 6 bases, with 8 bases between them. Full variable domain (rest looked up from reference TRBV2 and TRBJ2-1): EPEVTQTPSHQVTQMGQEVILRCVPISNHLYFYWYRQILGQKVEFLVSFYNNEISEKSEIFDDQFSVERPDGSNFTLKIRSTKLEDSAMYFCASSLGPNEQFFGPGTRLTVL.

V usage is TRBV7-3 and J usage is TRBJ2-3; 8 nucleotides match TRBD2. J was trimmed by 2 bases and V by 5 bases; bases with no gene match: 3. The CDR3 covers 14 residues. Per germline, CDR1 SGHTA and CDR2 FQGTGA. CDR3 region: CASSRRGDTDTQYF. CDR3 in DNA: TGTGCCAGCAGCCGGCGGGGGGACACAGATACGCAGTATTTT.

The chain couples TRBV7-9 to TRBJ1-2, with 9 bases that match TRBD1. With 2 bases clipped from V and 3 bases from J, the junction kept 7 bases outside the gene matches. Germline values: CDR1 SEHNR, CDR2 FQNEAQ (reference sequence). The length of the CDR3 is 16 residues. The CDR3 region has the DNA TGTGCCAGCAGCTTACCGGGACAGGGAAGGGACTATGGCTACACCTTC. Its protein product is CASSLPGQGRDYGYTF.

The chain employs TRBV7-9 and TRBJ1-1, with TRBD1 matching 9 bases. The CDR3 runs to 16 residues. J gave up 0 bases and V 5 bases, and 7 bases lay outside the gene matches. Germline V gene sequence: CDR1 SEHNR, CDR2 FQNEAQ (reference sequence). CDR3: CASSPGTGSMNTEAFF. CDR3 in DNA: TGTGCCAGCAGCCCAGGGACAGGGTCCATGAACACTGAAGCTTTCTTT.

This chain uses TRBV9 with TRBJ2-3; 7 nucleotides line up with TRBD2. The junction had 6 bases not matched to a gene; V was cut back by 4 bases and J by 1 base. The CDR3 has 15 amino acids. Germline lookup yields CDR1 SGDLS and CDR2 YYNGEE. The CDR3 sequence is CASSFLAVGTDTQYF. The CDR3 nucleotides are TGTGCCAGCAGCTTCCTAGCGGTAGGCACAGATACGCAGTATTTT.

The chain has TRBV29-1 and TRBJ2-1; D assignment may be TRBD1 or TRBD2 (5 bases each). CDR3 length: 15 residues. Germline-derived CDR1 and CDR2 are SQVTM and ANQGSEA. V lost 6 bases, J lost 2 bases, and 17 bases lay in between. CDR3 DNA sequence: TGCAGCGTGGGGACGGCCCATTCCCCCTACAATGAGCAGTTCTTC. Its translation: CSVGTAHSPYNEQFF.

The chain couples TRBV29-1 to TRBJ2-1; D call uncertain. Germline-derived CDR1 and CDR2 are SQVTM and ANQGSEA. The V gene lost 2 bases and the J gene lost 0 bases, with 2 bases spanning the gap. The CDR3 covers 12 residues. The CDR3 protein is CSVESSYNEQFF. The CDR3 DNA reads TGCAGCGTTGAAAGCTCCTACAATGAGCAGTTCTTC.

V gene TRBV6-5 combines with J gene TRBJ1-2; D may be TRBD1 (6 bases). Trimming took off 2 bases at V and 3 bases at J, with 13 bases between the two ends. The germline V gene has CDR1 MNHEY and CDR2 SVGAGI. The CDR3 sequence is 15 residues long. The CDR3 region has the DNA TGTGCCAGCAGTTACGTGGGGGGCAACTACTATGGCTACACCTTC. Protein sequence: CASSYVGGNYYGYTF.

The genes are TRBV23-1 and TRBJ1-6, with TRBD1 matching 7 bases. TRBV23-1 is known as an ORF, though its function is uncertain. The V and J ends lost 0 bases and 12 bases, in that order; junction bases with no gene match: 5. There are 14 residues in the CDR3. CDR3 coding DNA: TGCGCCAGCAGTCAATCGAGAACAGGGGTACCCCTCCACTTT. Protein: CASSQSRTGVPLHF.

The V call is TRBV5-4, the J call TRBJ2-2; 12 nucleotides agree with TRBD2. CDR1 is SGHNT and CDR2 is YYREEE in the germline V gene (reference sequence). J gave up 5 bases and V 4 bases, and 3 bases lay outside the gene matches. This CDR3 spans 15 amino acids. CDR3 DNA: TGTGCCAGCAGCACGACTAGCGGGAGTACCGGGGAGCTGTTTTTT. Translated: CASSTTSGSTGELFF.

The chain combines TRBV7-9 with TRBJ1-2; 7 bases match TRBD1. Trimming removed 6 bases from V and 3 bases from J; junction bases left unmatched: 13. The CDR3 length is 16 residues. In germline, CDR1 is SEHNR, CDR2 FQNEAQ (reference sequence). The CDR3 loop is CASRYWGRDSDYGYTF. The CDR3 DNA is TGTGCCAGCAGATATTGGGGCAGGGACAGTGACTATGGCTACACCTTC.

V gene TRBV15 combines with J gene TRBJ2-7; D tentatively reads TRBD1 or TRBD2 (5 bases each). Germline V gene data show CDR1 as LNHNV and CDR2 as YYDKDF (reference sequence). Trimming stripped 3 bases from V and 0 bases from J, with 15 bases between. The CDR3 has 16 amino acids. CDR3 region: CATSSLEGRSSYEQYF. DNA of the CDR3: TGTGCCACCAGCAGCCTTGAGGGGCGAAGCTCCTACGAGCAGTACTTC.

V and J are TRBV29-1 and TRBJ2-2, with a tentative D call TRBD1 (7 bases). V lost 4 bases and J 3 bases, leaving 15 bases between the germline ends. The germline V gene encodes CDR1 SQVTM and CDR2 ANQGSEA. CDR3 length: 15 amino acids. The CDR3 is CSVAGGRGDTGELFF. The DNA for the CDR3 is TGCAGCGTTGCCGGGGGCAGGGGGGACACCGGGGAGCTGTTTTTT.

Only a few counts were recorded for this clone. The V gene is TRBV4-1, the J gene TRBJ2-5, with D perhaps matching TRBD2 (7 bases). Germline V gene sequence: CDR1 MGHRA, CDR2 YSYEKL. The V gene lost 4 bases and the J gene lost 2 bases, with 11 bases spanning the gap. The CDR3 spans 14 residues. The CDR3 is CASSPKGGQETQYF. CDR3 DNA sequence: TGCGCCAGCAGCCCTAAGGGGGGGCAAGAGACCCAGTACTTC.